These T cell receptor beta chains were read from a single sample in a study of beta chain features in type 1 diabetes. Assay used: immunoSEQ multiplex PCR; TCRdb lists only in-frame clones, some missing. Of about 350,000 clones in the sample, around 19% were seen once. The sequencing input was naive CD4+ T cells from blood. The receptor source for this set is a woman aged 18-30 years in good health. The CDR3 runs from the conserved cysteine through the conserved F or W. Fields, in order: J gene, V gene, clone size, D gene, CDR3 protein, CDR3 DNA. A D gene is named only where the DNA matches it firmly. The size of a clone is reported for some rows only, either as once, few or many, or as a class for expanded clones.

TRBJ2-3 | TRBV30 | few | TRBD2 | CAWTSDVSGGQYF | TGTGCCTGGACCTCGGATGTTTCGGGAGGGCAGTATTTT
TRBJ2-5 | TRBV6-6 | few | NA | CASWGFDYLGETQYF | TGTGCCAGCTGGGGATTTGACTACTTGGGAGAGACCCAGTACTTC
TRBJ1-6 | TRBV9 | NA | TRBD1 | CASSGGQGVNSPLHF | TGTGCCAGCAGCGGCGGACAGGGGGTTAATTCACCCCTCCACTTT
TRBJ2-5 | TRBV19 | few | NA | CASSNPGGETQYF | TGTGCCAGTAGTAATCCCGGCGGGGAGACCCAGTACTTC
TRBJ2-3 | TRBV18 | NA | TRBD1 | CASSPDRGSDTQYF | TGTGCCAGCTCACCGGACAGGGGGTCAGATACGCAGTATTTT
TRBJ2-4 | TRBV2 | NA | NA | CASRAQGLINIQYF | TGTGCCAGCAGGGCACAGGGATTAATCAACATTCAGTACTTC
TRBJ2-5 | TRBV7-8 | few | TRBD1 | CASSWDRWYQETQYF | TGTGCCAGCAGCTGGGACAGGTGGTACCAAGAGACCCAGTACTTC
TRBJ2-7 | TRBV7-6 | few | NA | CASSLGGVRAGEQYF | TGTGCCAGCAGCTTAGGAGGTGTCAGGGCTGGCGAGCAGTACTTC
TRBJ2-5 | TRBV11-1 | few | NA | CASSRNRQNKLETQYF | TGTGCCAGCAGCCGGAATCGACAAAACAAGCTGGAGACCCAGTACTTC
TRBJ1-5 | TRBV18 | NA | NA | CASSFTGAGGDSNQPQHF | TGTGCCAGCTCATTCACAGGAGCTGGAGGGGATAGCAATCAGCCCCAGCATTTT
TRBJ2-5 | TRBV5-1 | few | TRBD1 | CASSYDRGIGETQYF | TGCGCCAGCAGCTACGACAGGGGAATCGGAGAGACCCAGTACTTC
TRBJ1-5 | TRBV15 | few | NA | CATGHYSNQPQHF | TGTGCCACTGGTCACTATAGCAATCAGCCCCAGCATTTT
TRBJ2-5 | TRBV5-1 | NA | TRBD2 | CASSPAGGGETQYF | TGCGCCAGCAGCCCGGCGGGCGGGGGAGAGACCCAGTACTTC
TRBJ2-3 | TRBV7-9 | NA | NA | CASSPSLADTQYF | TGTGCCAGCAGCCCCAGCCTAGCAGATACGCAGTATTTT
TRBJ2-5 | TRBV7-3 | NA | TRBD1 | CASSVNRGREETQYF | TGTGCCAGCAGCGTAAACAGGGGGCGCGAAGAGACCCAGTACTTC
TRBJ2-4 | TRBV2 | few | NA | CASRETWEKNIQYF | TGTGCCAGCAGAGAGACCTGGGAGAAAAACATTCAGTACTTC
TRBJ2-5 | TRBV5-4 | NA | TRBD1 | CASSLQGARAQYF | TGTGCCAGCAGCTTACAGGGGGCGAGGGCCCAGTACTTC